Presented here are 27 T cell receptor beta chains from one specimen sequenced in a study of T cell responses to AZD1222 COVID-19 vaccine. The method was immunoSEQ multiplex PCR; TCRdb's version includes in-frame clones alone and lacks a portion of them. The sample consists of approximately 60,000 clones, 75% to 90% of them appearing once. This material consisted of peripheral blood, taken on day 0 of MenACWY control vaccination. These receptors were collected from an adult in good health.

In this sample, this clone turned up a few times. The V call is TRBV21-1, the J call TRBJ1-5; the table calls TRBD1, which could not be checked here. TRBV21-1 is a recognized pseudogene. The CDR3 contains 14 residues. The CDR3 spells CASIPGQGGQPQHF. CDR3 coding DNA: TGTGCCAGCATTCCCGGACAGGGAGGTCAGCCCCAGCATTTT.

In its sample, this clone was seen once. The J gene is TRBJ2-3, the V gene TRBV12-3 or TRBV12-4; the D is unclear. The V end was cut by 3 bases, the J end by 6 bases, with 10 bases between. This CDR3 is 13 amino acids long. The CDR3 protein is CASSFRGPDTQYF. The CDR3 coding sequence is TGTGCCAGCAGTTTTCGCGGACCGGATACGCAGTATTTT.

V is TRBV29-1 and J is TRBJ2-3, with TRBD2 matching over 7 bases. This CDR3 region has 13 residues. V trimming: 7 bases; J trimming: 3 bases; junction bases outside the gene matches: 7. Germline V gene lookup returns CDR1 SQVTM and CDR2 ANQGSEA. CDR3 bases: TGCAGCGCAGCATCCGGGAGGACAGATACGCAGTATTTT. Protein sequence: CSAASGRTDTQYF.

V gene TRBV14 combines with J gene TRBJ2-5; a weak D match, TRBD1 (5 bases). This CDR3 spans 14 amino acids. Trimming took off 5 bases at V and 1 base at J, with 11 bases between the two ends. Germline CDR1 reads SGHDN; CDR2 reads FVKESK. This CDR3 reads CASSARQIQETQYF. As DNA, the CDR3 is TGTGCCAGCAGCGCCCGACAGATCCAAGAGACCCAGTACTTC.

The chain has TRBV28 and TRBJ2-5, with 8 nucleotides matching TRBD2. Germline V gene lookup returns CDR1 MDHEN and CDR2 SYDVKM. J gave up 4 bases and V 5 bases, and 6 bases lay outside the gene matches. The CDR3 spans 14 residues. The CDR3 DNA follows: TGTGCCAGCAGTCTGGGACTAGTCTCAGAGACCCAGTACTTC. Translated: CASSLGLVSETQYF.

J is TRBJ1-2 and V is TRBV5-1; the D gene is possibly TRBD1 (5 bases). The CDR3 sequence is 16 residues long. Germline V gene sequence: CDR1 SGHRS, CDR2 YFSETQ. The ends were cut back, 0 bases at V and 4 bases at J, with 16 bases in the middle. CDR3 in amino acids: CASSLAPVGGSYGYTF. The CDR3 nucleotides are TGCGCCAGCAGCTTGGCCCCCGTCGGGGGAAGCTATGGCTACACCTTC.

The gene calls are TRBV27 and TRBJ2-1, with 8 bases identical to TRBD1. Germline values: CDR1 MNHEY, CDR2 SMNVEV (reference sequence). The CDR3 spans 15 residues. J lost 9 bases, V lost 7 bases, and 14 bases had no gene match. CDR3 region: CASTPIPGQGTEQFF. CDR3 DNA: TGTGCCAGCACTCCTATCCCTGGACAGGGCACTGAGCAGTTCTTC.

This clone was detected a few times. The rearrangement joins TRBV6-5 to TRBJ2-7, with 7 bases fitting TRBD1. V was clipped by 6 bases and J by 0 bases; unmatched bases: 8. CDR3 size: 15 residues. Per the germline V gene, CDR1 is MNHEY and CDR2 is SVGAGI. CDR3 bases: TGTGCCAGCAGAACGGACAGGTCAAGCTCCTACGAGCAGTACTTC. It specifies CASRTDRSSSYEQYF.

This chain connects TRBV30 to TRBJ1-1; maybe TRBD1 (6 bases). The CDR3 extends over 15 amino acids. Germline V gene sequence: CDR1 GTSNPN, CDR2 SVGIG (reference sequence). Trimming left V 4 bases short and J 5 bases short, with 20 bases between. The CDR3 region is CAWKRQQGKGTEAFF. In DNA form, the CDR3 reads TGTGCCTGGAAGAGACAACAGGGAAAGGGAACTGAAGCTTTCTTT.

V usage is TRBV27 and J usage is TRBJ1-2; 9 bases map to TRBD1. After removal of 3 bases from V and 1 base from J, the junction contained 9 bases not matched to a gene. The CDR3 sequence is 17 residues long. CDR1 and CDR2 from the germline V gene are MNHEY and SMNVEV (reference sequence). CDR3 protein: CASSFSAGTGLNYGYTF. The CDR3, as DNA: TGTGCCAGCAGTTTCTCGGCCGGGACAGGGCTTAACTATGGCTACACCTTC.

The rearrangement links TRBV29-1 to TRBJ1-1; 7 bases are shared with TRBD1. The CDR3 has 18 amino acids. J gave up 1 base and V 5 bases, and 19 bases lay outside the gene matches. Germline-derived CDR1 and CDR2 are SQVTM and ANQGSEA. In nucleotides, the CDR3 is TGCAGCGTTTTGCTGCTTGGGCTACAGGGGCCTCAGAACACTGAAGCTTTCTTT. This encodes CSVLLLGLQGPQNTEAFF.

This chain connects TRBV7-8 to TRBJ1-1; tentative D call: TRBD1 (5 bases). This CDR3 has 15 residues. Trimming shortened V by 3 bases and J by 4 bases, and 15 bases separated the two germline ends. Germline V gene sequence: CDR1 SGHVS, CDR2 FQNEAQ. In DNA form, the CDR3 reads TGTGCCAGCAGCTTGTCCTCGGGGGAGGGCACTGAAGCTTTCTTT. Its translation: CASSLSSGEGTEAFF.

As DNA, the CDR3 is TGTGCCATCAAAGGGGGGACAGGACAAGAGACCCAGTACTTC. Translating it yields CAIKGGTGQETQYF. This chain uses TRBV10-3 with TRBJ2-5, with 8 bases matching TRBD1. The V gene's germline CDR1 is ENHRY and CDR2 SYGVKD. This CDR3 contains 14 residues. Trimming at V came to 7 bases and at J to 2 bases, leaving 6 bases not matched to a gene.

V gene TRBV28 combines with J gene TRBJ2-7; D is possibly TRBD2 (5 bases). The CDR3 runs 14 residues. V lost 5 bases to trimming and J lost 10 bases, with 21 bases between them. Germline V gene data show CDR1 as MDHEN and CDR2 as SYDVKM. The CDR3 reads CASSISPGQRHQYF. CDR3 bases: TGTGCCAGCAGTATTTCCCCGGGTCAGCGGCATCAGTACTTC.

In this sample, this clone turned up once. The chain is built from TRBV5-1 and TRBJ1-5; TRBD1 matches at 8 bases. Trimming at V came to 4 bases and at J to 5 bases, leaving 5 bases not matched to a gene. The CDR3 loop spans 14 amino acids. CDR1 and CDR2 (germline): SGHRS, YFSETQ. CDR3 DNA: TGCGCCAGCAGCGTCGGACAGGGAGATCAGCCCCAGCATTTT. Protein: CASSVGQGDQPQHF.

The V gene is TRBV7-2, the J gene TRBJ2-1; D gene uncertain. Germline CDR1 reads SGHTA; CDR2 reads FQGNSA. With 5 bases removed from V and 5 bases from J, the gap between germline ends came to 10 bases. CDR3 length equals 13 residues. CDR3 region: CASSPGPDNEQFF. The DNA for the CDR3 is TGTGCCAGCAGCCCAGGTCCCGACAATGAGCAGTTCTTC.

The genes are TRBV29-1 and TRBJ2-7, with 8 bases identical to TRBD1. The CDR3 runs to 16 residues. Per germline, CDR1 SQVTM and CDR2 ANQGSEA. The V gene end was trimmed by 6 bases and the J gene end by 0 bases; junction bases not matched to a gene: 13. In DNA, the CDR3 is TGCAGCGTGGGCGGACAGGGTGGGAGCCCCTCCTACGAGCAGTACTTC. Translating gives CSVGGQGGSPSYEQYF.

The V call is TRBV6-5, the J call TRBJ2-1; a weak D match, TRBD2 (7 bases). The CDR3 spans 15 residues. V lost 4 bases and J 7 bases, leaving 17 bases between the germline ends. Germline assignment: CDR1 MNHEY and CDR2 SVGAGI. The CDR3 is CASSLGGGRQNEQFF. The CDR3, as DNA: TGTGCCAGCAGTTTAGGGGGAGGGAGGCAAAATGAGCAGTTCTTC.

The chain links TRBV7-8 to TRBJ2-6; 8 bases fit TRBD1. Germline V CDR1 and CDR2: SGHVS, FQNEAQ. V shed 3 bases and J 2 bases; nucleotides not matched to a gene: 12. The CDR3 length is 19 residues. In DNA, the CDR3 is TGTGCCAGCAGCTTTCCGACCGACAGGGGACCTACTGGGGCCAACGTCCTGACTTTC. Translated, it gives CASSFPTDRGPTGANVLTF.

The V call is TRBV6-5, the J call TRBJ2-7, with TRBD1 matching 7 bases. Germline V lookup: CDR1 MNHEY, CDR2 SVGAGI. The V segment lost 6 bases and the J segment 3 bases; nucleotides outside the gene matches: 11. This CDR3 comprises 15 residues. CDR3 DNA sequence: TGTGCCAGCAGGAAACAGGGGACCTTTGGCTACGAGCAGTACTTC. The encoded protein is CASRKQGTFGYEQYF.

This chain uses TRBV4-3 with TRBJ2-7; 12 nucleotides align to TRBD2. CDR3 length: 16 residues. Looked up from germline, CDR1 is LGHNA and CDR2 is YSLEER. The V and J ends lost 4 bases and 2 bases, in that order; junction bases with no gene match: 6. The CDR3 sequence: CASSPTASGRAYEQYF. CDR3 in DNA: TGCGCCAGCAGCCCTACAGCTAGCGGGAGGGCCTACGAGCAGTACTTC.

This chain joins TRBV29-1 and TRBJ2-2; D is unclear. The CDR3 contains 13 residues. The V end lost 4 bases, the J end lost 0 bases, and 6 bases lay between the germline ends. Germline V gene sequence: CDR1 SQVTM, CDR2 ANQGSEA. The chain's CDR3 is CSVALPNTGELFF. CDR3 in DNA: TGCAGCGTTGCACTACCGAACACCGGGGAGCTGTTTTTT.

Here the CDR3 reads CASSYSRTSGNYEQYF. CDR3 sequence (DNA): TGTGCCAGCAGTTACTCGCGGACTAGCGGGAACTACGAGCAGTACTTC. The rearrangement uses TRBV6-5 and TRBJ2-7, with 12 bases aligning to TRBD2. The CDR3 has 16 amino acids. J gave up 3 bases and V 0 bases, and 3 bases lay outside the gene matches. Germline CDR1 reads MNHEY; CDR2 reads SVGAGI.

J is TRBJ2-6 and V is TRBV5-1; D call uncertain. Germline V gene sequence: CDR1 SGHRS, CDR2 YFSETQ. The CDR3 totals 17 residues. V was clipped by 0 bases and J by 0 bases, with 10 bases between them. The CDR3 sequence: CASSLVAVSSGANVLTF. In DNA form, the CDR3 reads TGCGCCAGCAGCTTGGTTGCGGTCAGCTCTGGGGCCAACGTCCTGACTTTC.

V and J are TRBV27 and TRBJ2-7; possibly TRBD2 for D (6 bases). Deletions cut 5 bases from V and 0 bases from J, with 17 bases between. The V gene's germline CDR1 is MNHEY and CDR2 SMNVEV (reference sequence). CDR3 length: 16 residues. The DNA for the CDR3 is TGTGCCAGCAGTCCCCTTGGGGGACTGATCTCCTACGAGCAGTACTTC. Residues: CASSPLGGLISYEQYF.

The V call is TRBV20-1, the J call TRBJ2-1, with TRBD2 identical over 10 bases. The CDR3 consists of 16 residues. Germline-derived CDR1 and CDR2 are DFQATT and SNEGSKA (reference sequence). V shed 3 bases and J 8 bases; nucleotides not matched to a gene: 13. The CDR3 DNA follows: TGCAGTGCTAGTAAGGCCCTAGCGGGAGTTAGCGATGAGCAGTTCTTC. Protein: CSASKALAGVSDEQFF.

This rearrangement joins TRBV7-8 to TRBJ1-3; TRBD1 aligns across 8 bases. The germline CDR1 and CDR2 sequences are SGHVS and FQNEAQ. The CDR3 runs 16 residues. V gave up 4 bases and J gave up 0 bases; unmatched junction bases: 5. CDR3 sequence (DNA): TGTGCCAGCAGCTCGGACAGGGTCCGCTCTGGAAACACCATATATTTT. Encoded protein: CASSSDRVRSGNTIYF.